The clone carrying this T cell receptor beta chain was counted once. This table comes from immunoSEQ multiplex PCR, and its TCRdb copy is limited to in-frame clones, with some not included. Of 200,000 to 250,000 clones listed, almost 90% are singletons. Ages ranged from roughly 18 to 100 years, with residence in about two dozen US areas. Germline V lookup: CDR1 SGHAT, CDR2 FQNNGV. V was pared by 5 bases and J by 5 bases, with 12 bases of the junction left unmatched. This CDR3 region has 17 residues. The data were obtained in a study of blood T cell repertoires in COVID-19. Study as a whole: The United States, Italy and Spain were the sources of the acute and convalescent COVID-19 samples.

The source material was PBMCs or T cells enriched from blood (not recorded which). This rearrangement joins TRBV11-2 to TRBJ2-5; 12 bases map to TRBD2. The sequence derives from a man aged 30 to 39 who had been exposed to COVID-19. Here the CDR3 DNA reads TGTGCCAGCAGCCAAAATAGACTAGCGGGGGTAAGGGAGACCCAGTACTTC. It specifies CASSQNRLAGVRETQYF.